The 26 T cell receptor beta chains below were found in one sample sequenced in a study of Ad26.COV2.S vaccination and SARS-CoV-2 variants. TCRdb keeps only in-frame clones here, not all; method: immunoSEQ multiplex PCR. The sample lists some 340,000 clones; about 85% were seen once. The treatment: around 19 received Ad26.COV2.S at low or high dose, single or two shots; five or six received placebo; per-sample allocation not given. Day 63 after the first injection of vaccine or placebo was the sampling time. The sequences come from peripheral blood, collected in a trial of Ad26.COV2.S vaccine versus placebo. These receptors were obtained from a person between 18 and 65 years old who received the Ad26.COV2.S COVID-19 vaccine or a placebo.

The chain is built from TRBV6-5 and TRBJ2-7; 7 bases are a match to TRBD1. The germline CDR1 and CDR2 sequences are MNHEY and SVGAGI. This CDR3 contains 14 residues. Trimming removed 6 bases from V and 5 bases from J; junction bases left unmatched: 10. CDR3 in DNA: TGTGCCAGCAGGAGGACAGGAGTTGGTGACGAGCAGTACTTC. This sequence encodes CASRRTGVGDEQYF.

The chain employs TRBV2 and TRBJ1-4; D unclear. CDR1 and CDR2 from the germline V gene are SNHLY and FYNNEI. The germline V and J ends were trimmed by 8 bases and 8 bases, with 12 bases remaining between them. The CDR3 contains 12 residues. CDR3 loop: CASGNFGEKLFF. In DNA, the CDR3 is TGTGCCAGCGGGAACTTTGGGGAAAAACTGTTTTTT.

The chain joins TRBV12-5 to TRBJ2-5, with 9 bases fitting TRBD2. The CDR3 loop spans 17 amino acids. CDR1 LGHNT and CDR2 FRNRAP come from the germline V gene. The trim removed 5 bases at V and 7 bases at J, leaving 17 bases unmatched. The CDR3, as DNA: TGTGCTAGTGGTCTCCCAGGGGTAGCGGGGGAAAAGGGGACCCAGTACTTC. Translation gives CASGLPGVAGEKGTQYF.

A few counts support this clone. The CDR3 DNA sequence: TGCGCCAGCAGCTTGAGCCCCCGGGCCAGCTCCTACGAGCAGTACTTC. Its translation: CASSLSPRASSYEQYF. The chain couples TRBV5-1 to TRBJ2-7; D not certain. In germline, CDR1 is SGHRS, CDR2 YFSETQ. Trimming shortened V by 1 base and J by 0 bases, and 14 bases separated the two germline ends. CDR3 length: 16 amino acids.

V and J are TRBV30 and TRBJ1-2; a weak D match, TRBD1 (5 bases). Trimming cost V 2 bases and J 4 bases, with 11 bases left between them. The germline gives CDR1 GTSNPN, CDR2 SVGIG (reference sequence). The CDR3 is 13 amino acids. The CDR3 nucleotides are TGTGCCTGGAGTACGGGGGGTGGCTATGGCTACACCTTC. This encodes CAWSTGGGYGYTF.

This clone was detected only once. The chain joins TRBV27 to TRBJ1-4; TRBD1 matches 8 bases. V shed 7 bases and J 12 bases; nucleotides not matched to a gene: 10. Germline loops: CDR1 MNHEY, CDR2 SMNVEV (reference sequence). This CDR3 has 13 residues. As DNA, the CDR3 is TGTGCCAGCAACGGACAGGGAGAAGGAGAACTGTTTTTT. As protein: CASNGQGEGELFF.

V and J are TRBV5-1 and TRBJ2-7; D is perhaps TRBD1 or TRBD2 (5 bases each). Germline-derived CDR1 and CDR2 are SGHRS and YFSETQ. The CDR3 loop spans 14 amino acids. V lost 3 bases and J 2 bases, leaving 12 bases between the germline ends. The CDR3 DNA sequence: TGCGCCAGCAGCTGGGGGTCGGAGACCTACGAGCAGTACTTC. Protein sequence: CASSWGSETYEQYF.

CDR3: CAWSSLAPLNTEAFF. Written as DNA, the CDR3 is TGTGCCTGGAGTTCCCTAGCCCCGTTGAACACTGAAGCTTTCTTT. The V and J genes are TRBV30 and TRBJ1-1; D not resolved. The V end lost 2 bases, the J end lost 0 bases, and 13 bases lay between the germline ends. The CDR3 is 15 residues long. The V gene's germline CDR1 is GTSNPN and CDR2 SVGIG (reference sequence). Filled out from reference TRBV30 and TRBJ1-1, the complete variable domain reads SQTIHQWPATLVQPVGSPLSLECTVEGTSNPNLYWYRQAAGRGLQLLFYSVGIGQISSEVPQNLSASRPQDRQFILSSKKLLLSDSGFYLCAWSSLAPLNTEAFFGQGTRLTVV.

This sequence joins TRBV5-1 and TRBJ2-5; a weak D match, TRBD1 (5 bases). The V end was cut by 4 bases, the J end by 8 bases, with 12 bases between. From germline, CDR1 is SGHRS and CDR2 YFSETQ. This CDR3 contains 12 residues. This CDR3 reads CASSQGSGTQYF. The CDR3 DNA sequence: TGCGCCAGCAGCCAGGGTTCTGGTACCCAGTACTTC.

This chain connects TRBV19 to TRBJ1-1; 7 nucleotides align to TRBD1. CDR3 length: 13 amino acids. Germline values: CDR1 LNHDA, CDR2 SQIVND (reference sequence). The junction had 4 bases not matched to a gene; V was cut back by 5 bases and J by 4 bases. CDR3 residues: CASSDTGATEAFF. CDR3 coding DNA: TGTGCCAGTAGTGACACAGGGGCCACTGAAGCTTTCTTT.

This chain joins TRBV25-1 and TRBJ1-2; 9 bases map to TRBD1. The CDR3 length is 15 residues. With 1 base clipped from V and 6 bases from J, the junction kept 6 bases outside the gene matches. Germline V lookup: CDR1 MGHDK, CDR2 SYGVNS. The CDR3 spells CASSEFLQGANGYTF. The CDR3 DNA reads as TGTGCCAGCAGTGAATTTTTACAGGGGGCTAATGGCTACACCTTC.

The chain uses TRBV10-3 and TRBJ2-7, with D uncertain. The length of the CDR3 is 14 residues. With 4 bases removed from V and 9 bases from J, the gap between germline ends came to 19 bases. The germline V gene has CDR1 ENHRY and CDR2 SYGVKD. DNA for the CDR3: TGTGCCATCAGTGGGCAGCTACCTCCTACGGGGCAGTACTTC. This codes for CAISGQLPPTGQYF.

There are many counts of this clone. This chain joins TRBV2 and TRBJ1-2; 7 nucleotides agree with TRBD1. The V gene end was trimmed by 7 bases and the J gene end by 0 bases; junction bases not matched to a gene: 11. The CDR3 is 16 residues long. Germline V gives CDR1 SNHLY, CDR2 FYNNEI. Here the CDR3 DNA reads TGTGCCAGCACTTCTAATAGGGACAGATCTAACTATGGCTACACCTTC. Its translation: CASTSNRDRSNYGYTF. Supplemented by reference TRBV2 and TRBJ1-2, the full variable domain reads EPEVTQTPSHQVTQMGQEVILRCVPISNHLYFYWYRQILGQKVEFLVSFYNNEISEKSEIFDDQFSVERPDGSNFTLKIRSTKLEDSAMYFCASTSNRDRSNYGYTFGSGTRLTVV.

The V and J genes are TRBV29-1 and TRBJ2-7; the match to TRBD1 covers 8 bases. Per germline, CDR1 SQVTM and CDR2 ANQGSEA. J was trimmed by 3 bases and V by 3 bases; bases with no gene match: 7. CDR3 length: 14 amino acids. In nucleotides, the CDR3 is TGCAGCGTTGACCCCCGTGGACAGGGCTACGAGCAGTACTTC. This gives the protein CSVDPRGQGYEQYF.

The gene calls are TRBV5-1 and TRBJ2-2, with 9 bases that match TRBD1. The germline gives CDR1 SGHRS, CDR2 YFSETQ. Losses at the gene ends were 10 bases for V and 4 bases for J; bases not matched to a gene: 8. CDR3 length equals 14 residues. CDR3 DNA: TGCGCCGGCGGGACAGGGTCGGGCACCGGGGAGCTGTTTTTT. This translates into CAGGTGSGTGELFF.

The gene calls are TRBV7-8 and TRBJ1-2; 8 positions match TRBD1. Per germline, CDR1 SGHVS and CDR2 FQNEAQ. Trimming removed 2 bases from V and 3 bases from J; junction bases left unmatched: 5. The CDR3 length is 15 residues. The CDR3 DNA reads as TGTGCCAGCAGCTTATACGGACAGGGCGACTATGGCTACACCTTC. Amino acids: CASSLYGQGDYGYTF.

The chain couples TRBV7-9 to TRBJ1-4; D call uncertain. The CDR3 contains 14 residues. Per germline, CDR1 SEHNR and CDR2 FQNEAQ (reference sequence). Trimming removed 5 bases from V and 4 bases from J, with 11 bases in between. The CDR3: CASSEGYVNEKLFF. The CDR3 bases are TGTGCCAGCAGCGAAGGATATGTTAATGAAAAACTGTTTTTT.

The chain joins TRBV5-6 to TRBJ1-6; tentative D call: TRBD1 (5 bases). Trimming shortened V by 2 bases and J by 8 bases, and 11 bases separated the two germline ends. The germline V gene encodes CDR1 SGHDT and CDR2 YYEEEE. The CDR3 contains 14 residues. The CDR3 sequence: CASSFTTADSPLHF. CDR3 nucleotide sequence: TGTGCCAGCAGCTTTACGACAGCCGATTCACCCCTCCACTTT.

The chain uses TRBV6-5 and TRBJ1-4, with unresolved D. The V gene lost 0 bases and the J gene lost 5 bases, with 10 bases spanning the gap. This CDR3 has 15 amino acids. Germline V CDR1 and CDR2: MNHEY, SVGAGI. CDR3 bases: TGTGCCAGCAGTTACTCATCAGGTTTCAATGAAAAACTGTTTTTT. This gives the protein CASSYSSGFNEKLFF.

This sequence joins TRBV5-4 and TRBJ2-3, with D possibly matching TRBD2 (6 bases). Germline assignment: CDR1 SGHNT and CDR2 YYREEE (reference sequence). V lost 5 bases and J lost 2, with 15 bases in between. The CDR3 has 15 amino acids. CDR3 nucleotides: TGTGCCAGCAGGGCAAGACTAGGTGTCACAGATACGCAGTATTTT. It is translated as CASRARLGVTDTQYF.

The V gene is TRBV11-2, the J gene TRBJ1-1; tentative D call: TRBD1 (5 bases). The CDR3 spans 15 residues. Trimming shortened V by 6 bases and J by 0 bases, and 14 bases separated the two germline ends. Per germline, CDR1 SGHAT and CDR2 FQNNGV. CDR3 residues: CASSYLGAMNTEAFF. The CDR3 bases are TGTGCCAGCAGTTATTTAGGGGCCATGAACACTGAAGCTTTCTTT.

The genes are TRBV6-1 and TRBJ2-1; TRBD2 agrees at 9 bases. Germline CDR1 reads MNHNS; CDR2 reads SASEGT. This CDR3 is 15 amino acids long. Trimming at V came to 1 base and at J to 4 bases, leaving 2 bases not matched to a gene. The CDR3 sequence: CASSEEGLAYNEQFF. The CDR3 DNA sequence: TGTGCCAGCAGTGAAGAGGGACTAGCTTACAATGAGCAGTTCTTC.

The rearrangement links TRBV19 to TRBJ2-3; 15 nucleotides line up with TRBD2. V was clipped by 6 bases and J by 6 bases; unmatched bases: 7. The CDR3 extends over 16 amino acids. Germline V CDR1 and CDR2: LNHDA, SQIVND (reference sequence). This chain's CDR3 is CASRPGLAGGPDTQYF. In nucleotides, the CDR3 is TGTGCCAGTAGACCTGGACTAGCGGGGGGGCCGGATACGCAGTATTTT.

This clone was recorded a few times. The J gene is TRBJ1-4, the V gene TRBV7-9; 8 bases are shared with TRBD1. The ends lost 6 bases at V and 8 bases at J; junction bases unmatched: 20. This CDR3 has 18 residues. The germline gives CDR1 SEHNR, CDR2 FQNEAQ (reference sequence). The chain's CDR3 is CASRAVPGQGQGNEKLFF. In nucleotides, the CDR3 is TGTGCCAGCAGGGCGGTGCCTGGACAGGGTCAAGGAAACGAAAAACTGTTTTTT.

The chain recombines TRBV10-3 with TRBJ1-1; D is uncertain. The CDR3 is 14 amino acids. The ends were cut back, 3 bases at V and 4 bases at J, with 12 bases in the middle. The V gene's germline CDR1 is ENHRY and CDR2 SYGVKD. CDR3 sequence: CAISEEGAGTEAFF. The CDR3 coding sequence is TGTGCCATCAGTGAAGAGGGCGCGGGCACTGAAGCTTTCTTT.

The J gene is TRBJ2-7, the V gene TRBV2, with 12 positions matching TRBD2. Losses at the gene ends were 1 base for V and 5 bases for J; bases not matched to a gene: 3. Germline CDR1 SNHLY, CDR2 FYNNEI. This CDR3 region has 15 residues. CDR3 coding DNA: TGTGCCAGCAGTGAAGGTCTAGCGGGGGGGAACGAGCAGTACTTC. This sequence encodes CASSEGLAGGNEQYF.